A single sample is the source of the 32 T cell receptor beta chains below, sequenced in a study of CD8+ T cells in alopecia areata. Reverse transcription of extracted RNA yielded cDNA, which provided the sequencing template. Data came from immunoSEQ multiplex PCR; TCRdb stores just in-frame clones and leaves some out. The sample records 110,000 to 150,000 clones, about 60% being singletons. The material was CD4+ T cells sorted from blood, obtained at week 0. These receptors were obtained from a human donor with alopecia areata.

A few counts support this clone. This chain joins TRBV4-1 and TRBJ1-2; TRBD1 aligns across 7 bases. Germline-derived CDR1 and CDR2 are MGHRA and YSYEKL. The V and J ends lost 4 bases and 7 bases, in that order; junction bases with no gene match: 6. This CDR3 has 13 amino acids. Here the CDR3 DNA reads TGCGCCAGCAGCCCGGACAGGATTGGTGGCTACACCTTC. Translated: CASSPDRIGGYTF.

This chain links TRBV30 with TRBJ2-3; a weak D match, TRBD2 (6 bases). The CDR3 covers 13 residues. V was clipped by 5 bases and J by 1 base, with 10 bases between them. Germline CDR1 reads GTSNPN; CDR2 reads SVGIG (reference sequence). Written as DNA, the CDR3 is TGTGCCTGGCTAAAGCGGGGCACAGATACGCAGTATTTT. Its translation: CAWLKRGTDTQYF.

This rearrangement joins TRBV19 to TRBJ2-1; D ambiguous. CDR3 length equals 11 residues. The ends were cut back, 2 bases at V and 5 bases at J, with 1 base in the middle. Germline V gene data show CDR1 as LNHDA and CDR2 as SQIVND (reference sequence). The CDR3 sequence: CASSIHNEQFF. The CDR3 DNA follows: TGTGCCAGTAGTATACACAATGAGCAGTTCTTC.

The chain links TRBV4-1 to TRBJ1-6, with D perhaps matching TRBD1 (6 bases). Deletions cut 3 bases from V and 7 bases from J, with 13 bases between. Germline V lookup: CDR1 MGHRA, CDR2 YSYEKL. This CDR3 has 15 residues. This chain's CDR3 is CASSQGASYNSPLHF. DNA of the CDR3: TGCGCCAGCAGCCAGGGGGCGAGTTACAATTCACCCCTCCACTTT.

The V call is TRBV7-8, the J call TRBJ2-4; a possible D gene is TRBD1 (6 bases). Trimming took off 5 bases at V and 2 bases at J, with 13 bases between the two ends. The CDR3 contains 15 residues. Germline CDR1 SGHVS, CDR2 FQNEAQ. The CDR3 loop is CASSETGTTKNIQYF. CDR3 DNA: TGTGCCAGCAGCGAAACAGGGACGACCAAAAACATTCAGTACTTC.

V and J are TRBV5-1 and TRBJ2-5, with 9 bases matching TRBD2. J was trimmed by 7 bases and V by 3 bases; bases with no gene match: 4. The CDR3 loop spans 13 amino acids. CDR1 is SGHRS and CDR2 is YFSETQ in the germline V gene. The CDR3 DNA is TGCGCCAGCAGCTCCGAGCGGGGGGTGACCCAGTACTTC. It is translated as CASSSERGVTQYF.

The chain couples TRBV30 to TRBJ1-1, with D hard to call. CDR3 size: 15 residues. Deletions cut 2 bases from V and 11 bases from J, with 24 bases between. The germline CDR1 and CDR2 sequences are GTSNPN and SVGIG (reference sequence). CDR3 loop: CAWSPLASQTLRAFF. CDR3 DNA: TGTGCCTGGAGTCCCTTGGCCAGTCAAACCCTAAGGGCTTTCTTT.

The rearrangement uses TRBV29-1 and TRBJ1-1; D is perhaps TRBD1 (5 bases). V was cut by 2 bases and J by 1 base, with 8 bases left in between. Germline V CDR1 and CDR2: SQVTM, ANQGSEA. The CDR3 spans 13 residues. The CDR3 region has the DNA TGCAGCGTTGAAAGACAGAGGAACACTGAAGCTTTCTTT. It is translated as CSVERQRNTEAFF.

This clone was observed a few times. The V and J genes are TRBV5-1 and TRBJ2-6; unclear D gene. CDR3 length equals 18 residues. Germline assignment: CDR1 SGHRS and CDR2 YFSETQ. V lost 0 bases and J 2 bases, leaving 15 bases between the germline ends. The DNA for the CDR3 is TGCGCCAGCAGCTTGGCCGCAACCATCCGCCCTGGGGCCAACGTCCTGACTTTC. This gives the protein CASSLAATIRPGANVLTF.

The chain joins TRBV9 to TRBJ1-2, with D tentatively TRBD1 (6 bases). The germline CDR1 and CDR2 sequences are SGDLS and YYNGEE. Trimming removed 2 bases from V and 8 bases from J, with 13 bases in between. The CDR3 totals 13 residues. The CDR3 region is CASSVYREGGYTF. CDR3 bases: TGTGCCAGCAGCGTTTACAGGGAGGGAGGCTACACCTTC.

This clone has a handful of counts. The V gene is TRBV5-1, the J gene TRBJ2-2; either TRBD1 or TRBD2 may fit D (5 bases each). The V end was cut by 5 bases, the J end by 1 base, with 15 bases between. The CDR3 extends over 16 amino acids. Germline loops: CDR1 SGHRS, CDR2 YFSETQ. CDR3 sequence: CASRPPAGRNTGELFF. The DNA for the CDR3 is TGCGCCAGCAGACCCCCGGCAGGGAGGAACACCGGGGAGCTGTTTTTT.

This clone was recorded a few times. The chain joins TRBV30 to TRBJ1-4; a possible D gene is TRBD1 (5 bases). The CDR3 covers 13 residues. V shed 5 bases and J shed 6 bases, with 13 bases lying between them. The V gene's germline CDR1 is GTSNPN and CDR2 SVGIG (reference sequence). The CDR3, as DNA: TGTGCCTGGGAGAGTGGGGCAGATGAAAAACTGTTTTTT. This codes for CAWESGADEKLFF.

The chain employs TRBV21-1 and TRBJ1-5. TRBV21-1 is reported as a pseudogene. This CDR3 has 16 amino acids. The CDR3 region is CASSKEVFLPRMGQHF. CDR3 in DNA: TGTGCCAGCAGCAAAGAAGTCTTTTTGCCCCGAATGGGCCAGCATTTT.

This clone was recorded a few times. The chain links TRBV5-4 to TRBJ2-1; the D is unclear. There are 11 residues in the CDR3. Trimming took off 4 bases at V and 5 bases at J, with 4 bases between the two ends. The germline V gene has CDR1 SGHNT and CDR2 YYREEE (reference sequence). The CDR3 protein is CASSGDNEQFF. In nucleotides, the CDR3 is TGTGCCAGCAGCGGAGACAATGAGCAGTTCTTC.

In this sample, this clone turned up a few times. The chain carries TRBV5-1 and TRBJ1-4; 8 bases fit TRBD1. Unmatched junction bases numbered 2, after V lost 1 base and J lost 6 bases. Germline V CDR1 and CDR2: SGHRS, YFSETQ. There are 14 residues in the CDR3. CDR3 nucleotide sequence: TGCGCCAGCAGCTTGCAGGGGGCGGATGAAAAACTGTTTTTT. It translates to CASSLQGADEKLFF.

The CDR3 region has the DNA TGTGCCAGCAGCTTAGGGACAGGGGGCAGCCGCTTGAAAGCTTTCTTT. It specifies CASSLGTGGSRLKAFF. This chain connects TRBV7-2 to TRBJ1-1; 11 nucleotides agree with TRBD1. The CDR3 has 16 residues. The V gene's germline CDR1 is SGHTA and CDR2 FQGNSA. V was clipped by 1 base and J by 9 bases; unmatched bases: 10.

The CDR3 nucleotides read TGTGGCGCCGGAGGACGCTATGGCTACACCTTC. Protein product: CGAGGRYGYTF. The chain joins TRBV2 to TRBJ1-2; D is uncertain. CDR3 size: 11 residues. Germline-derived CDR1 and CDR2 are SNHLY and FYNNEI.

This clone was seen only once. This chain connects TRBV5-1 to TRBJ2-1; no firm D call. Germline V gives CDR1 SGHRS, CDR2 YFSETQ. The CDR3 totals 15 residues. V was shortened by 3 bases and J by 0 bases, with 10 bases between the two germline ends. CDR3 DNA sequence: TGCGCCAGCAGCTCGACGGTTAGCTCCTACAATGAGCAGTTCTTC. The encoded protein is CASSSTVSSYNEQFF.

This clone appeared once. The chain carries TRBV4-2 and TRBJ2-3; 12 positions agree with TRBD2. V gave up 0 bases and J gave up 4 bases; unmatched junction bases: 2. Germline loops: CDR1 LGHNA, CDR2 YNFKEQ. This CDR3 spans 16 amino acids. The CDR3 DNA sequence: TGTGCCAGCAGCCAAGATCTAGCGGGGGGGCCAGATACGCAGTATTTT. Translated, it gives CASSQDLAGGPDTQYF.

The chain carries TRBV20-1 and TRBJ1-2; D gene ambiguous. Trimming removed 2 bases from V and 5 bases from J, with 3 bases in between. The CDR3 has 10 amino acids. The germline gives CDR1 DFQATT, CDR2 SNEGSKA (reference sequence). Here the CDR3 DNA reads TGCAGTGCTAGACCGTATGGCTACACCTTC. Translation: CSARPYGYTF.

The genes are TRBV9 and TRBJ1-3; 8 nucleotides line up with TRBD1. Unmatched junction bases numbered 8, after V lost 4 bases and J lost 8 bases. Germline CDR1 reads SGDLS; CDR2 reads YYNGEE. This CDR3 contains 14 residues. The CDR3 spells CASSFADRVDTIYF. CDR3 bases: TGTGCCAGCAGCTTCGCGGACAGGGTTGACACCATATATTTT.

A few counts support this clone. The gene calls are TRBV4-3 and TRBJ2-7, with D perhaps TRBD2 (5 bases). Germline lookup yields CDR1 LGHNA and CDR2 YSLEER. Between the trimmed V and J ends, which lost 2 bases and 2 bases, there was a span of 16 bases. The CDR3 is 16 residues long. CDR3 loop: CASSQRLATEAYEQYF. The CDR3 DNA sequence: TGCGCCAGCAGCCAAAGGCTAGCTACGGAGGCCTACGAGCAGTACTTC.

The chain carries TRBV6-1 and TRBJ2-7, with D uncertain. Germline loops: CDR1 MNHNS, CDR2 SASEGT. The CDR3 covers 12 residues. Trimming stripped 6 bases from V and 3 bases from J, with 9 bases between. CDR3 residues: CASRTLGYEQYF. DNA for the CDR3: TGTGCCAGCAGGACTTTAGGCTACGAGCAGTACTTC.

This chain uses TRBV29-1 with TRBJ1-3; TRBD1 matches at 7 bases. This CDR3 comprises 16 residues. Germline V gene sequence: CDR1 SQVTM, CDR2 ANQGSEA. The ends lost 7 bases at V and 0 bases at J; junction bases unmatched: 12. CDR3 DNA: TGCAGCGCCAAAGGGGAGGGACAGAGCTCTGGAAACACCATATATTTT. Translated, it gives CSAKGEGQSSGNTIYF.

V gene TRBV9 combines with J gene TRBJ2-5; TRBD2 might be the D (6 bases). CDR3 length: 11 residues. The V and J ends lost 7 bases and 5 bases respectively, with 9 bases between them. Germline CDR1 is SGDLS and CDR2 is YYNGEE. The CDR3 loop reads CASGGYETQYF. In DNA form, the CDR3 reads TGTGCCAGCGGGGGGTACGAGACCCAGTACTTC. The variable domain in full, with the rest retrieved from reference TRBV9 and TRBJ2-5, is DSGVTQTPKHLITATGQRVTLRCSPRSGDLSVYWYQQSLDQGLQFLIQYYNGEERAKGNILERFSAQQFPDLHSELNLSSLELGDSALYFCASGGYETQYFGPGTRLLVL.

This chain links TRBV2 with TRBJ1-1; D unclear. The ends were cut back, 6 bases at V and 3 bases at J, with 14 bases in the middle. The CDR3 consists of 14 residues. CDR1 SNHLY and CDR2 FYNNEI come from the germline V gene. The CDR3 DNA sequence: TGTGCCAGCAGCCTAAGGGTGAGGGACACTGAAGCTTTCTTT. This encodes CASSLRVRDTEAFF.

This clone was counted between two and nine times. This chain links TRBV14 with TRBJ1-1; TRBD1 might be the D (5 bases). V lost 0 bases to trimming and J lost 11 bases, with 16 bases between them. This CDR3 is 14 amino acids long. The germline V gene has CDR1 SGHDN and CDR2 FVKESK. The CDR3 DNA reads TGTGCCAGCAGCCAAGAGGCGCGAGGGGCCCAGGCTTTCTTT. Its translation: CASSQEARGAQAFF.

This chain uses TRBV29-1 with TRBJ2-1; D tentatively fits TRBD1 or TRBD2 (5 bases each). The V gene lost 4 bases and the J gene lost 7 bases, with 5 bases spanning the gap. Germline assignment: CDR1 SQVTM and CDR2 ANQGSEA. CDR3 length: 10 amino acids. This CDR3 is CSVGGNEQFF. CDR3 coding DNA: TGCAGCGTTGGGGGGAATGAGCAGTTCTTC.

The chain links TRBV7-2 to TRBJ1-2; a weak D match, TRBD1 (6 bases). The V end was cut by 5 bases, the J end by 4 bases, with 11 bases between. The CDR3 is 13 amino acids. Germline CDR1 reads SGHTA; CDR2 reads FQGNSA. The CDR3 sequence is CASSVDSSYGYTF. In DNA form, the CDR3 reads TGTGCCAGCAGCGTGGACAGCAGCTATGGCTACACCTTC.

In DNA, the CDR3 is TGTGCCAGCAGCGGGGGGCTCTACAATGAGCAGTTCTTC. Residues: CASSGGLYNEQFF. The chain couples TRBV6-1 to TRBJ2-1; D may be TRBD2 (7 bases). V lost 6 bases to trimming and J lost 3 bases, with 9 bases between them. Germline assignment: CDR1 MNHNS and CDR2 SASEGT. The CDR3 loop spans 13 amino acids.

The V gene is TRBV2, the J gene TRBJ2-2, with unresolved D. This CDR3 is built from 14 residues. The ends were cut back, 4 bases at V and 7 bases at J, with 13 bases in the middle. Germline V gene sequence: CDR1 SNHLY, CDR2 FYNNEI. CDR3 bases: TGTGCCAGCAGTGTAGCCGAGGTTTTCGGGGAGCTGTTTTTT. This sequence encodes CASSVAEVFGELFF.

J is TRBJ2-3 and V is TRBV27, with a tentative D call TRBD1 (5 bases). The germline V gene encodes CDR1 MNHEY and CDR2 SMNVEV (reference sequence). V gave up 5 bases and J gave up 5 bases, with 11 bases separating them. The CDR3 is made up of 13 amino acids. CDR3 in DNA: TGTGCCAGCAGTCAAACAGGAGTAGATACGCAGTATTTT. Residues: CASSQTGVDTQYF.